This T cell receptor (beta chain) was identified in a study of T cells in Graves' hyperthyroidism and ophthalmopathy. Study-level points and caveats: Using 13 V-J features, a model discriminated ophthalmopathy from stable hyperthyroidism.

Germline CDR1 is SGHDN and CDR2 is FVKESK. The CDR3 spans 15 residues. V dropped 0 bases and J dropped 5; count of bases not matched to a gene: 2. Concerning this clonotype itself: Its antigen is still unknown.

RNA transcripts were the template for amplifying TCR beta CDR3 regions. The TCR CDR3 was amplified in a first-round RT-PCR using the HTBI primer set. TCRdb independently ran MiXCR on the multiplex PCR reads; one entry per CDR3 protein. The sample holds about 500,000 distinct CDR3 sequences, roughly a sixth seen once. The genes are TRBV14 and TRBJ2-1, with TRBD2 matching over 9 bases. The sequencing input was blood. The receptor's source is a woman aged 25 to 39 with Graves' ophthalmopathy. CDR3 nucleotide sequence: TGTGCCAGCAGCCAAGAAGGACTAGCGAACAATGAGCAGTTCTTC. Amino acids: CASSQEGLANNEQFF.